Listed below are T cell receptor beta chains from one sample, sequenced in a study of radiation and T cells in renal cell carcinoma. Produced via immunoSEQ multiplex PCR; TCRdb's table is partial and in-frame only. The sample shows some 130,000 clones, about 81% of them seen only once. This material consisted of blood, taken from a patient whose treatment included radiotherapy and nephrectomy. Receptor source: a woman aged 60-75 years with renal cell carcinoma. CDR3s include the opening cysteine and the closing phenylalanine or tryptophan. Fields, in order: D gene, clone size, V gene, J gene, CDR3 protein, CDR3 DNA. The D gene is left open where the match is weak. For some rows the clone size is stated as once, few or many, or as a class when expanded; others skip it.

TRBD2	NA	TRBV19	TRBJ2-1	CASRRMFVLTGAGGGNEQFF	TGTGCCAGTAGGAGGATGTTCGTCCTGACCGGAGCGGGAGGGGGGAATGAGCAGTTCTTC
NA	NA	TRBV7-9	TRBJ1-4	CASSLGGTANEKLFF	TGTGCCAGCAGCTTAGGAGGGACGGCTAATGAAAAACTGTTTTTT
NA	NA	TRBV7-6	TRBJ1-1	CASSPTSYTEAFF	TGTGCCAGCAGCCCGACTAGCTACACTGAAGCTTTCTTT
NA	NA	TRBV19	TRBJ2-3	CASSMWTATDTQYF	TGTGCCAGTAGTATGTGGACAGCCACAGATACGCAGTATTTT
NA	NA	TRBV9	TRBJ1-4	CASSVGPEGEKLFF	TGTGCCAGCAGCGTAGGCCCGGAGGGTGAAAAACTGTTTTTT
NA	NA	TRBV6-5	TRBJ1-2	CASMGGGNYGYTF	TGTGCCAGCATGGGCGGCGGAAACTATGGCTACACCTTC
NA	NA	TRBV25-1	TRBJ1-2	CASSGGTENYGYTF	TGTGCCAGCAGTGGCGGGACGGAGAACTATGGCTACACCTTC
NA	NA	TRBV7-6	TRBJ2-7	CASSLVVDPQGYSYEQYF	TGTGCCAGCAGCTTAGTAGTAGACCCACAGGGATACTCCTACGAGCAGTACTTC
NA	NA	TRBV6-1	TRBJ2-7	CASSDQGPYEQYF	TGTGCCAGCAGTGACCAGGGCCCCTACGAGCAGTACTTC
NA	NA	TRBV6-5	TRBJ2-3	CASSYSGGLRTDTQYF	TGTGCCAGCAGTTACTCCGGCGGCTTACGCACAGATACGCAGTATTTT
TRBD1	few	TRBV4-1	TRBJ1-1	CASSQETGGPTEAFF	TGCGCCAGCAGCCAAGAGACAGGGGGACCCACTGAAGCTTTCTTT
TRBD1	NA	TRBV19	TRBJ2-4	CASSPGTGGSAKNIQYF	TGTGCCAGTAGTCCCGGGACAGGGGGGTCGGCCAAAAACATTCAGTACTTC
NA	few	TRBV30	TRBJ2-7	CAWSERLYEQYF	TGTGCCTGGAGTGAGAGGCTCTACGAGCAGTACTTC
NA	NA	TRBV6-1	TRBJ2-1	CASSESLLRRFF	TGTGCCAGCAGTGAAAGTCTTCTTAGGCGGTTCTTC
TRBD2	NA	TRBV19	TRBJ2-3	CASTGGGLPYF	TGTGCCAGTACGGGGGGGGGCCTTCCGTATTTT
NA	NA	TRBV2	TRBJ2-5	CASSGNTEQETQYF	TGTGCCAGCAGTGGGAACACAGAACAAGAGACCCAGTACTTC
TRBD2	many	TRBV7-9	TRBJ2-7	CASSLVAGPSSEQYF	TGTGCCAGCAGCTTAGTAGCGGGGCCCTCCTCCGAGCAGTACTTC
NA	NA	TRBV10-3	TRBJ1-6	CAISGGAGNSPLHF	TGTGCCATCAGTGGGGGGGCTGGCAATTCACCCCTCCACTTT
TRBD2	NA	TRBV11-2	TRBJ2-7	CASSLKPGLAGGPSGEQYF	TGTGCCAGCAGCCTTAAACCGGGACTAGCGGGGGGCCCCTCCGGCGAGCAGTACTTC
NA	NA	TRBV11-2	TRBJ1-3	CASSLDPPSSGNTIYF	TGTGCCAGCAGCTTAGATCCCCCGAGCTCTGGAAACACCATATATTTT
NA	NA	TRBV19	TRBJ2-7	CASSIRGAEGRGEQYF	TGTGCCAGTAGTATTCGGGGGGCTGAAGGACGAGGCGAGCAGTACTTC
NA	once	TRBV15	TRBJ1-6	CATSTGNPPLHF	TGTGCCACCAGCACGGGGAATCCACCCCTCCACTTT
NA	NA	TRBV6-6	TRBJ1-1	CASSYFPAANTEAFF	TGTGCCAGCAGTTACTTCCCGGCGGCGAACACTGAAGCTTTCTTT
NA	NA	TRBV6-1	TRBJ1-1	CASSTQGNTEAFF	TGTGCCAGCAGCACACAGGGCAACACTGAAGCTTTCTTT
NA	NA	TRBV10-3	TRBJ1-3	CAISSGGNTIYF	TGTGCCATCAGTTCGGGTGGAAACACCATATATTTT
TRBD1	few	TRBV5-1	TRBJ1-5	CASSDGQGHQPQHF	TGCGCCAGCAGCGATGGACAGGGACATCAGCCCCAGCATTTT
NA	NA	TRBV28	TRBJ2-4	CASSLRGAKNIQYF	TGTGCCAGCAGTTTAAGGGGAGCCAAAAACATTCAGTACTTC
NA	NA	TRBV30	TRBJ2-5	CAWSGGGETQYF	TGTGCCTGGAGTGGAGGGGGGGAGACCCAGTACTTC
NA	few	TRBV20-1	TRBJ1-1	CSASSYIRAFF	TGCAGTGCTAGTAGTTATATTAGAGCTTTCTTT